Reported below is one TCR beta chain. The sample belongs to a study of shared T cell receptors in the human thymus. Clones were read by immunoSEQ multiplex PCR, and TCRdb kept only the in-frame ones, dropping some. The table shows hundreds of thousands of clones, with 88% occurring only once. Germline CDR1 reads SGHRS; CDR2 reads YFSETQ. V trimming: 0 bases; J trimming: 6 bases; junction bases outside the gene matches: 12. The CDR3 has 17 residues. These sequences were also reported in another study, on human thymus T cells. That report adds: It was healthy Finnish infants having corrective surgery for congenital heart defects who were the donors. Thymic tissue was derived from resections collected during corrective heart surgery. An apparent bias in V and J gene usage was seen in thymic and blood repertoires. Thymic repertoires of unrelated individuals were reported in related research to overlap highly.

This TCR was sampled from a boy under three years old with a congenital heart defect. Sample: thymocytes. The V call is TRBV5-1, the J call TRBJ2-7, with 10 bases that match TRBD2. The DNA for the CDR3 is TGCGCCAGCAGCTTGGGGCGGCTAGCGGGAGAATGTGGCGAGCAGTACTTC. It encodes CASSLGRLAGECGEQYF.